The 24 T cell receptor beta chains below were found in one sample sequenced in a study of T cell responses to AZD1222 COVID-19 vaccine. The table came from immunoSEQ multiplex PCR; TCRdb's copy has only in-frame clones and leaves some out. The table shows about 190,000 clones, with approximately 94% occurring only once. The source material was peripheral blood, sampled on day 0 of AZD1222 vaccination. These receptors all stem from an adult in good health.

The V call is TRBV30, the J call TRBJ1-1; tentative D call: TRBD1 (5 bases). Trimming removed 0 bases at V and 6 bases at J, with 5 bases between. This CDR3 comprises 11 residues. CDR1 is GTSNPN and CDR2 is SVGIG in the germline V gene (reference sequence). The CDR3 loop reads CAWSVGAEAFF. The DNA of the CDR3 is TGTGCCTGGAGTGTAGGGGCTGAAGCTTTCTTT.

This rearrangement joins TRBV5-1 to TRBJ2-5; 9 nucleotides agree with TRBD2. Trimming took 0 bases from V and 1 from J; bases not matched to a gene: 4. CDR1 SGHRS and CDR2 YFSETQ come from the germline V gene. The CDR3 sequence is 16 residues long. CDR3 DNA: TGCGCCAGCAGCTTGGCCCTAGCGGGAACCCAAGAGACCCAGTACTTC. This sequence encodes CASSLALAGTQETQYF.

V is TRBV5-4 and J is TRBJ1-6; 12 bases are a match to TRBD1. Germline V CDR1 and CDR2: SGHNT, YYREEE (reference sequence). This CDR3 has 18 residues. Trimming removed 3 bases from V and 0 bases from J; junction bases left unmatched: 4. CDR3 DNA: TGTGCCAGCAGCTCGGGACAGGGGGCGCGCTCCTATAATTCACCCCTCCACTTT. This encodes CASSSGQGARSYNSPLHF.

A word on this clone: This same CDR3 is encoded by further DNA sequences in the sample. This chain uses TRBV28 with TRBJ1-1; D gene ambiguous. The CDR3 runs 13 residues. Trimming stripped 2 bases from V and 2 bases from J, with 6 bases between. In germline, CDR1 is MDHEN, CDR2 SYDVKM. The DNA of the CDR3 is TGTGCCAGCAGTTTAGTGAGAAACACTGAAGCTTTCTTT. Translated, it gives CASSLVRNTEAFF.

The rearrangement joins TRBV19 to TRBJ1-2; 8 bases align to TRBD1. With 1 base clipped from V and 8 bases from J, the junction kept 9 bases outside the gene matches. Germline CDR1 reads LNHDA; CDR2 reads SQIVND (reference sequence). This CDR3 region has 15 residues. CDR3 sequence (DNA): TGTGCCAGTAGTATAGCACGGCAGGGGGCAGGGGGCTACACCTTC. Protein product: CASSIARQGAGGYTF.

The chain couples TRBV13 to TRBJ1-3; D is unclear. This CDR3 is 12 amino acids long. The germline V gene has CDR1 PRHDT and CDR2 FYEKMQ (reference sequence). V was shortened by 3 bases and J by 8 bases, with 8 bases between the two germline ends. CDR3 residues: CASSFPLDTIYF. CDR3 nucleotides: TGTGCCAGCAGCTTTCCTCTGGACACCATATATTTT.

The CDR3 DNA follows: TGTGCCATCAGTGAGCTTGGGTTTGGGGAGCAGTTCTTC. This gives the protein CAISELGFGEQFF. This chain uses TRBV10-3 with TRBJ2-1; D is ambiguous. V lost 2 bases and J 10 bases, leaving 12 bases between the germline ends. The V gene's germline CDR1 is ENHRY and CDR2 SYGVKD. This CDR3 spans 13 amino acids.

The chain has TRBV7-8 and TRBJ1-5; the D is unclear. CDR1 is SGHVS and CDR2 is FQNEAQ in the germline V gene. Deletions cut 0 bases from V and 2 bases from J, with 14 bases between. The CDR3 spans 17 residues. The CDR3 DNA follows: TGTGCCAGCAGCTTAGCCCCCTCCCCTCTCGGCAATCAGCCCCAGCATTTT. Amino acids: CASSLAPSPLGNQPQHF.

CDR3 region: CASSVEGGGEKLFF. CDR3 sequence (DNA): TGTGCCAGCAGCGTAGAAGGGGGTGGTGAAAAACTGTTTTTT. This chain connects TRBV9 to TRBJ1-4, with a tentative D call TRBD1 (6 bases). CDR3 length: 14 residues. The V and J ends lost 0 bases and 7 bases respectively, with 10 bases between them. Germline CDR1 and CDR2: SGDLS and YYNGEE.

The gene calls are TRBV30 and TRBJ2-2, with 11 bases lining up with TRBD2. With V trimmed by 0 bases and J by 6 bases, 0 bases remained unmatched. This CDR3 spans 14 amino acids. From germline, CDR1 is GTSNPN and CDR2 SVGIG (reference sequence). The chain's CDR3 is CAWSVLAGAGELFF. The CDR3 region has the DNA TGTGCCTGGAGTGTACTAGCGGGAGCCGGGGAGCTGTTTTTT.

The chain uses TRBV4-1 and TRBJ2-1; D call uncertain. There are 14 residues in the CDR3. V was trimmed by 0 bases and J by 6 bases, leaving 9 bases between them. Germline loops: CDR1 MGHRA, CDR2 YSYEKL. Here the CDR3 reads CASSQETFSNEQFF. DNA of the CDR3: TGCGCCAGCAGCCAAGAGACCTTTAGCAATGAGCAGTTCTTC.

The chain recombines TRBV18 with TRBJ2-7, with 16 nucleotides matching TRBD2. Trimming took 8 bases from V and 5 from J; bases not matched to a gene: 9. Germline assignment: CDR1 KGHSH and CDR2 LQKENI. This CDR3 is built from 16 residues. The CDR3 reads CASSHPGLAGGHEQYF. The CDR3 DNA reads TGTGCCAGCAGTCACCCGGGACTAGCGGGAGGGCACGAGCAGTACTTC.

The genes are TRBV5-5 and TRBJ2-3; no definite D call. Trimming removed 1 base from V and 2 bases from J, with 5 bases in between. The CDR3 is made up of 13 amino acids. CDR1 is SGHKS, CDR2 YYEKEE, per germline (reference sequence). The CDR3 sequence is CASSLRVTDTQYF. In nucleotides, the CDR3 is TGTGCCAGCAGCTTGAGGGTCACAGATACGCAGTATTTT.

The chain is built from TRBV30 and TRBJ2-1; 15 bases line up with TRBD2. This CDR3 is 16 amino acids long. V dropped 5 bases and J dropped 1; count of bases not matched to a gene: 3. CDR1 is GTSNPN, CDR2 SVGIG, per germline (reference sequence). The CDR3 spells CAWAGTSGRSYNEQFF. DNA of the CDR3: TGTGCCTGGGCCGGGACTAGCGGGAGGTCCTACAATGAGCAGTTCTTC.

The rearrangement uses TRBV6-5 and TRBJ2-1; possible D gene TRBD1, 5 bases. Germline V gene data show CDR1 as MNHEY and CDR2 as SVGAGI. V was pared by 0 bases and J by 7 bases, with 13 bases between. The CDR3 totals 15 residues. The CDR3 is CASSYSSGFNNEQFF. For the CDR3, the DNA is TGTGCCAGCAGTTACTCTTCAGGGTTCAATAATGAGCAGTTCTTC.

This chain connects TRBV5-1 to TRBJ2-3, with 7 nucleotides matching TRBD2. CDR1 is SGHRS, CDR2 YFSETQ, per germline. The CDR3 runs 15 residues. With 2 bases clipped from V and 1 base from J, the junction kept 4 bases outside the gene matches. CDR3 in amino acids: CASSFQGGGTDTQYF. The CDR3 coding sequence is TGCGCCAGCAGCTTTCAGGGAGGGGGCACAGATACGCAGTATTTT.

With regard to this clone: The junction and the germline gene differ at one end; a read error may be behind it. The chain uses TRBV13 and TRBJ1-1, with D possibly being TRBD1 (5 bases). Germline values: CDR1 PRHDT, CDR2 FYEKMQ (reference sequence). This CDR3 is built from 17 residues. CDR3 region: CASSFKVGARRNAEAFF. For the CDR3, the DNA is TGTGCCAGCAGCTTCAAGGTTGGGGCCCGAAGGAACGCTGAAGCTTTCTTT.

This clone came up once. The chain carries TRBV19 and TRBJ1-3; 9 nucleotides line up with TRBD1. CDR1 and CDR2 (germline): LNHDA, SQIVND (reference sequence). Germline trimming cut 4 bases from V and 0 bases from J; bases unmatched to any gene: 4. CDR3 length: 16 residues. For the CDR3, the DNA is TGTGCCAGTAGTAAGAACAGGGGGCACTCTGGAAACACCATATATTTT. Residues: CASSKNRGHSGNTIYF. The full variable domain, with the rest looked up from reference TRBV19 and TRBJ1-3, is DGGITQSPKYLFRKEGQNVTLSCEQNLNHDAMYWYRQDPGQGLRLIYYSQIVNDFQKGDIAEGYSVSREKKESFPLTVTSAQKNPTAFYLCASSKNRGHSGNTIYFGEGSWLTVV.

This chain uses TRBV7-2 with TRBJ2-7; D is perhaps TRBD1 or TRBD2 (6 bases each). V was cut by 1 base and J by 2 bases, with 12 bases left in between. This CDR3 contains 15 residues. CDR1 SGHTA and CDR2 FQGNSA come from the germline V gene. The DNA of the CDR3 is TGTGCCAGCAGCTTAGAGGGGGGAGGCACCTACGAGCAGTACTTC. Translation: CASSLEGGGTYEQYF.

The chain combines TRBV14 with TRBJ1-1, with D perhaps TRBD1 (6 bases). The CDR3 is 11 amino acids. Looked up from germline, CDR1 is SGHDN and CDR2 is FVKESK. V was shortened by 3 bases and J by 11 bases, with 10 bases between the two germline ends. For the CDR3, the DNA is TGTGCCAGCAGCCAGGGGGCCGGGGCTTTCTTT. Translation: CASSQGAGAFF.

This clone turned up a few times. The rearrangement uses TRBV7-9 and TRBJ2-7, with TRBD2 identical over 14 bases. V trimming: 5 bases; J trimming: 6 bases; junction bases outside the gene matches: 6. Germline CDR1 is SEHNR and CDR2 is FQNEAQ (reference sequence). This CDR3 spans 15 amino acids. CDR3 in amino acids: CASSPGTSGSGEQYF. The CDR3 bases are TGTGCCAGCAGCCCCGGGACTAGCGGGAGTGGCGAGCAGTACTTC.

This chain links TRBV7-8 with TRBJ1-1; no clear D. The V gene's germline CDR1 is SGHVS and CDR2 FQNEAQ. CDR3 length: 17 residues. V was clipped by 1 base and J by 4 bases, with 19 bases between them. The CDR3 reads CASSLDLFGSPGTEAFF. CDR3 in DNA: TGTGCCAGCAGCTTAGATCTTTTCGGTTCCCCGGGCACTGAAGCTTTCTTT.

This sequence joins TRBV11-3 and TRBJ2-1; tentative D call: TRBD2 (7 bases). Germline V gene sequence: CDR1 SGHNT, CDR2 YENEEA. V was shortened by 5 bases and J by 8 bases, with 19 bases between the two germline ends. The CDR3 loop spans 15 amino acids. The CDR3 here is CASSPGGGSSDEQFF. The CDR3 DNA reads as TGTGCCAGCAGCCCCGGGGGCGGGAGTAGCGATGAGCAGTTCTTC.

The chain links TRBV15 to TRBJ1-6; weak D call: TRBD1 (5 bases). This CDR3 region has 14 residues. Germline V CDR1 and CDR2: LNHNV, YYDKDF (reference sequence). With 8 bases removed from V and 6 bases from J, the gap between germline ends came to 14 bases. This CDR3 reads CATSRSGGNSPLHF. The CDR3 DNA reads as TGTGCCACCTCTAGGTCCGGGGGTAATTCACCCCTCCACTTT.